This TCR beta chain originates from a study of identifying expanded T cells in peripheral blood. Study findings and constraints: Differentially abundant clones: roughly 1.2 between replicates, 16.4 at about two weeks, roughly 18 at four.

Here immunoSEQ multiplex PCR was the method, and the copy in TCRdb shows in-frame clones only, minus some. In the table there are roughly 100,000 clones, approximately 90% of which are singletons. Concerning this clone itself: Its specificity is unknown.

This CDR3 spans 20 amino acids. This chain joins TRBV21-1 and TRBJ1-3; TRBD1 was called by the table and not checked on the DNA. TRBV21-1 is classified as a pseudogene. This TCR was sampled from a person between 18 and 69 years old in good health. The specimen was blood. The DNA of the CDR3 is TGTGCCAGCAGCAAAGGTCGGACAGGGTTTTCGGATTGCTCTGGAAACACCATATATTTT. This translates into CASSKGRTGFSDCSGNTIYF.